This TCR beta chain was profiled in a study of OX40 agonist ivuxolimab in advanced cancers. Here immunoSEQ multiplex PCR was the method, and the copy in TCRdb shows in-frame clones only, minus some. The sample carries 30,000 to 45,000 clones, 65% to 80% recorded once. Per germline, CDR1 MNHNS and CDR2 SASEGT. Trimming removed 3 bases at V and 1 base at J, with 16 bases between. CDR3 length: 17 amino acids. The study, taken as a whole, reports: Certain nonresponders additionally had low normalized T-cell clonal expansion. CD8+ T cells (on average) carried more expanded clones than CD4+ T cells. In the 0.1-3.0 mg/kg groups, partial responders showed among the lowest expansion.

About this clone itself: Antigen specificity is unknown.

This receptor was identified in an adult with an advanced solid tumor such as melanoma, head and neck, liver or kidney cancer. The specimen comprised CD4+ or CD8+ T cells sorted from blood, sampled in a trial of the OX40 agonist ivuxolimab. V and J are TRBV6-1 and TRBJ2-1; a weak D match, TRBD2 (7 bases). This CDR3 is CASSDEGGGTSYNEQFF. The CDR3 DNA reads as TGTGCCAGCAGTGACGAAGGGGGGGGCACTTCCTACAATGAGCAGTTCTTC.